What follows is one TCR beta chain and its context. Its specificity is unknown. The data were produced by immunoSEQ multiplex PCR, yet TCRdb's version contains in-frame clones alone and is incomplete. The sample contains just over 350,000 clones, just over 90% of which appear only once. The sample belongs to a study of Ad26.COV2.S vaccination and SARS-CoV-2 variants. The study, taken as a whole, reports: Reported findings describe substantial breadth in spike-specific CD8+ and CD4+ T cell responses following vaccination.

The V segment lost 3 bases and the J segment 3 bases; nucleotides outside the gene matches: 5. The CDR3 spans 16 residues. From germline, CDR1 is MNHEY and CDR2 SMNVEV (reference sequence). The sequencing used peripheral blood, collected after recovery from COVID-19. This clonotype was sampled from a human donor who had recovered from COVID-19. The J gene is TRBJ2-2, the V gene TRBV27, with TRBD1 matching over 9 bases. The CDR3: CASSFRQGGYTGELFF. In DNA form, the CDR3 reads TGTGCCAGCAGTTTCCGACAGGGGGGATACACCGGGGAGCTGTTTTTT.